This TCR beta chain is drawn from a study of cytomegalovirus exposure and HLA in healthy donors. Donors sampled were nominally healthy, though unrecorded immune exposures were likely. 13 Jbeta primers and 60 Vbeta primers were used for the PCR. Repertoires were generated with immunoSEQ multiplex PCR, while TCRdb's copy carries only in-frame clones and drops some. The data hold some 200,000 clones, with 81% observed a single time. The CDR3 runs 15 residues. Germline V CDR1 and CDR2: SGHDN, FVKESK. V dropped 4 bases and J dropped 7; count of bases not matched to a gene: 11. The sequenced sample consisted of PBMCs. The sequence was collected from a woman aged 30 to 39 in good health and CMV-seronegative. The chain combines TRBV14 with TRBJ2-7, with 9 bases matching TRBD1. CDR3 nucleotide sequence: TGTGCCAGCAGCCGACCGGGACAGGGAGTTCGAGAGCAGTACTTC. Its translation: CASSRPGQGVREQYF.